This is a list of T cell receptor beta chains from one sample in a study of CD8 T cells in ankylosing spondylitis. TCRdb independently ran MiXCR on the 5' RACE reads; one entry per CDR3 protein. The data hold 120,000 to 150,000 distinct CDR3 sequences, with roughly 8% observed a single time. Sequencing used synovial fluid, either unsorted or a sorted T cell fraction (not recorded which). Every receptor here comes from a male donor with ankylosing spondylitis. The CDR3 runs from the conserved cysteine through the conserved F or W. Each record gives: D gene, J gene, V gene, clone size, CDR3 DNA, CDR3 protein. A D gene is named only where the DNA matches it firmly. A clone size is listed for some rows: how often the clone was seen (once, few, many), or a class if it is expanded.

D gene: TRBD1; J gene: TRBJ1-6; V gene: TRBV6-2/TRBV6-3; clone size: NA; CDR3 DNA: TGTGCCAGCAGTTACCCGGGACAGGGGGTTAATTCACCCCTCCACTTT; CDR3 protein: CASSYPGQGVNSPLHF
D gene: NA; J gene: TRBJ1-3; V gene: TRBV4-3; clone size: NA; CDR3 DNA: TGCGCCAGCAGCCAGACCCCCGGGTGGCCTGGAAACACCATATATTTT; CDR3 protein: CASSQTPGWPGNTIYF
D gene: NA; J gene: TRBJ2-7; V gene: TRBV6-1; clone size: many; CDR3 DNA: TGTGCCAGCACTCCAACCCACGGGGCCTACGAGCAGTACTTC; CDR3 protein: CASTPTHGAYEQYF
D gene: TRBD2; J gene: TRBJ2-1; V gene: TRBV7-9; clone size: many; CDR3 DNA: TGTGCCAGCAGCCCCCCTAGCGGCAATGAGCAGTTCTTC; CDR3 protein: CASSPPSGNEQFF
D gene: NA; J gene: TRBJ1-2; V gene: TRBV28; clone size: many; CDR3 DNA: TGTGCCAGCAGTTTCGCGGGCATCGACTACTATGGCTACACCTTC; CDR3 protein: CASSFAGIDYYGYTF
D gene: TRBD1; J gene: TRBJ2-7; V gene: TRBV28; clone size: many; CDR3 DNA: TGTGCCAGCAGTTTTCAGACAGGGGGCTACGAGCAGTACTTC; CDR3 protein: CASSFQTGGYEQYF
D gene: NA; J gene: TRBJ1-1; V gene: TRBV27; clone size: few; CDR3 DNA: TGTGCCAGCAGTTTACGCGCTCTTGGTTTGGGGAACACTGAAGCTTTCTTT; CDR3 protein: CASSLRALGLGNTEAFF
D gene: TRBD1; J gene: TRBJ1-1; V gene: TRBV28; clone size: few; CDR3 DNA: TGTGCCAGCAGTTTACTGACAGGGGGCACTGAAGCTTTCTTT; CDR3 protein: CASSLLTGGTEAFF
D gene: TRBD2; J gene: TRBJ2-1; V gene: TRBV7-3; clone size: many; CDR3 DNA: TGTGCCAGCAGCTTACGCGGGGGGGCCGAATCTGAGCAGTTCTTC; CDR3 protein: CASSLRGGAESEQFF
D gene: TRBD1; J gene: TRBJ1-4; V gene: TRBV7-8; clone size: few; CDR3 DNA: TGTGCCAGCAGTTTCCGGGACAGGTTTATCGAAAAACTGTTTTTT; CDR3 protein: CASSFRDRFIEKLFF
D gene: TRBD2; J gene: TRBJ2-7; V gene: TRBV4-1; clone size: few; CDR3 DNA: TGCGCCAGCAGCCACCCTAGCGGGAGTGACCCCTCCTACGAGCAGTACTTC; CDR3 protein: CASSHPSGSDPSYEQYF
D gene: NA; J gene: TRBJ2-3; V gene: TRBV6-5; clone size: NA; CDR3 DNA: TGTGCCAGCAGTTACTCGGACAGCGGCCCTGTAGATACGCAGTATTTT; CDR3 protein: CASSYSDSGPVDTQYF
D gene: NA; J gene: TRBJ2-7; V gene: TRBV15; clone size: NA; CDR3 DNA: TGTGCCACCAGCAGAGATCAGGGGTTGACCCTCGAGCAGTACTTC; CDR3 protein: CATSRDQGLTLEQYF
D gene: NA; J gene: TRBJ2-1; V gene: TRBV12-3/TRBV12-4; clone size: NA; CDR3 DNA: TGTGCCAGCAGTTTGGGCCCTCCGGCGTTCTTC; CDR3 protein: CASSLGPPAFF
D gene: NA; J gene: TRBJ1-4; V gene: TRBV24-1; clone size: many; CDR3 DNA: TGTGCCACCAGTGCGGGACGGAAACTGTTTTTT; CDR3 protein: CATSAGRKLFF
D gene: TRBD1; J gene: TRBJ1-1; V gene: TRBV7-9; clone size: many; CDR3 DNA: TGTGCCAGCAGTCCTGATGGACGGACAGGGCGTTGGGAAGCTTTCTTT; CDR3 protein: CASSPDGRTGRWEAFF
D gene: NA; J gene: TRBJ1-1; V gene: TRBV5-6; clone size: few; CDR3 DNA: TGTGCCAGCAGCCCCGGACCCATGAACACTGAAGCTTTCTTT; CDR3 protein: CASSPGPMNTEAFF
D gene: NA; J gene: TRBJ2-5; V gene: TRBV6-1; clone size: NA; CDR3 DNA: TGTGCCAGCAGTGACAGGCCTCAAGAGACCCAGTACTTC; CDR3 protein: CASSDRPQETQYF
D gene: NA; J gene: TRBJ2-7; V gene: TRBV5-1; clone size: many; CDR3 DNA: TGCGCCAGCAGCGTTGGGACCCACACCTCCGAGCAGTACTTC; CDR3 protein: CASSVGTHTSEQYF
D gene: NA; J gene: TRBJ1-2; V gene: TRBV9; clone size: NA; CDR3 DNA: TGTGCCAGCAGTCCCTCCCCGGGGGGCAACTATGGCTACACCTTC; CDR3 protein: CASSPSPGGNYGYTF
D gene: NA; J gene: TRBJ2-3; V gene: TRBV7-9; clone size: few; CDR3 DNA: TGTGCCAGCAGCCAGGACCAGCGGCAGTATTTT; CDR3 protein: CASSQDQRQYF
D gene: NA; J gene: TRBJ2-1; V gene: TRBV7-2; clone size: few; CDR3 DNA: TGTGCCAGCAACTTCGAATACAATGAGCAGTTCTTC; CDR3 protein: CASNFEYNEQFF
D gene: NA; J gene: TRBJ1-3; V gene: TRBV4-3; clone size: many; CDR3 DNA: TGCGCCAGCAGCCAGGGAGGTAGAAACACCATATATTTT; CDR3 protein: CASSQGGRNTIYF
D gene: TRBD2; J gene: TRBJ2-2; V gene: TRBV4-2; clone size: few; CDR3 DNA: TGTGCCAGCAGCCAACAGACTAGCGGGCGTACCGGGGAGCTGTTTTTT; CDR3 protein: CASSQQTSGRTGELFF
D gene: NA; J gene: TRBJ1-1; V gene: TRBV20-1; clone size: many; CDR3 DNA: TGCAGTGCGGTAACCGGTGGCACTGAAGCTTTCTTT; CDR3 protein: CSAVTGGTEAFF
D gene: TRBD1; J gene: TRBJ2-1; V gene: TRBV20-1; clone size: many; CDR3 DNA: TGCAGTGCTCCTCCCGGGACAGGGAGGAGGCAGTTCTTC; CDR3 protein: CSAPPGTGRRQFF
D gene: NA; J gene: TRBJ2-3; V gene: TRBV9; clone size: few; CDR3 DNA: TGTGCCAGCAGCGTAGGATTGGTCAGCACAGATACGCAGTATTTT; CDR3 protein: CASSVGLVSTDTQYF
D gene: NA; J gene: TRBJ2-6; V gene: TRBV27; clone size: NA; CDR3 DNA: TGTGCCAGCAGTTATGGCTCTGGGGCCAACGTCCTGACTTTC; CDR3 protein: CASSYGSGANVLTF
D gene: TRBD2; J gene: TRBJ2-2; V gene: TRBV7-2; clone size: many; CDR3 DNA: TGTGCCAGCAGCTTAAAGCGGGAGAATGTGCAGACCGGGGAGCTGTTTTTT; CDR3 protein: CASSLKRENVQTGELFF
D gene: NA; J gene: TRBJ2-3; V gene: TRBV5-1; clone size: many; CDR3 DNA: TGCGCCAGCAGCTTGGTGGGGAGCACAGATACGCAGTATTTT; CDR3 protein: CASSLVGSTDTQYF
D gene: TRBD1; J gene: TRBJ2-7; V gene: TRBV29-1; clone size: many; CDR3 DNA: TGCAGCGTGACAGGGGTTAGCTCCTACGAGCAGTACTTC; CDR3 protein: CSVTGVSSYEQYF
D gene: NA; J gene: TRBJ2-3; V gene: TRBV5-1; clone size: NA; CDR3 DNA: TGCGCCAGCAGCTTCGACCCCCAGGATACGCAGTATTTT; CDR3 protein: CASSFDPQDTQYF
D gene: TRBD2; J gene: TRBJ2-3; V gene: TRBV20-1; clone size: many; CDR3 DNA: TGCAGTGCCCAACATAGCGGGACCCTGCCAGATACGCAGTATTTT; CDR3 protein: CSAQHSGTLPDTQYF
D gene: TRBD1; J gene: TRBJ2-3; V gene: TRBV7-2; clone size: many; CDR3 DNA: TGTGCCAGCAGCTGGGACAGGGGCACAGATACGCAGTATTTT; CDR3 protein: CASSWDRGTDTQYF
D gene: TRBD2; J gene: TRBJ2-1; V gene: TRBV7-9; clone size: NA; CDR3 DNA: TGTGCCAGCAGCTTAGGGGAAGAGCGGGGGGTGTCCAATGAGCAGTTCTTC; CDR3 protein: CASSLGEERGVSNEQFF
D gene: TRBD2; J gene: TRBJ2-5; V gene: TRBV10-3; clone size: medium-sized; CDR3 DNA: TGTGCCATCAGTGAGTCGATACTAGCGGGAGCGGGGACCCAGTACTTC; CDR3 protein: CAISESILAGAGTQYF
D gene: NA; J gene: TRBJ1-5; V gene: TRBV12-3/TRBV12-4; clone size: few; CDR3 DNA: TGTGCCAGCCGGGCCGACAGGAGGAGTCAGCCCCAGCATTTT; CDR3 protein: CASRADRRSQPQHF
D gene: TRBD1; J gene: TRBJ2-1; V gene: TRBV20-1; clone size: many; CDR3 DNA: TGCAGTGCCCCCGGGACAGGGGACAATGAGCAGTTCTTC; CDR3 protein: CSAPGTGDNEQFF
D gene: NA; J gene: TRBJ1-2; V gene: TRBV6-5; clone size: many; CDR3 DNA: TGTGCCAGCAGTTACTCGGCAGGGGCTATCTATGGCTACACCTTC; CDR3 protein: CASSYSAGAIYGYTF
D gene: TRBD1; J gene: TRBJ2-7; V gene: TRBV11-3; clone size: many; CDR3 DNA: TGTGCCAGCAGTTCCGCAGGGGGTAGAGAGCAGTACTTC; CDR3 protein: CASSSAGGREQYF
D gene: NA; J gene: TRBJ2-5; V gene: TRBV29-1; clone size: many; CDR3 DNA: TGCAGCGTTCCGGACAGTACGGAGACCCAGTACTTC; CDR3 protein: CSVPDSTETQYF
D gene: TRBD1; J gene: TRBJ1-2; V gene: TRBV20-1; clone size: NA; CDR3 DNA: TGCAGTGCTAGACGCGGACAGGGAGGAGGAACCCATGGCTACACCTTC; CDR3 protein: CSARRGQGGGTHGYTF
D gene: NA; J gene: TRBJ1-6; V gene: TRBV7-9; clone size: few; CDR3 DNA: TGTGCCAGCAGCCCGGACGGGCAGGGACGGAGGGCCCTCCACTTT; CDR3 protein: CASSPDGQGRRALHF
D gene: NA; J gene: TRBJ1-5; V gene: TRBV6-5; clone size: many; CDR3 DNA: TGTGCCAGCAGTTATCGAGGGGGTCAGCCCCAGCATTTT; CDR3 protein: CASSYRGGQPQHF
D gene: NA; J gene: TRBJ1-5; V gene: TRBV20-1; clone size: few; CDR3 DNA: TGCAGTGCTAGAGATATTCGGGTTCAGCGGACCCAGCATTTT; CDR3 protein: CSARDIRVQRTQHF
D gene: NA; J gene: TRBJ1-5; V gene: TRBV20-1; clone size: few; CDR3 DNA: TGCAGTGCTCTCCGACACGCCGATAGCAATCAGCCCCAGCATTTT; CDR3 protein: CSALRHADSNQPQHF
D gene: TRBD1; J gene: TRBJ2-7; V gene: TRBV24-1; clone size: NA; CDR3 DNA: TGTGCCACCAGTGATTCGGACAGGGACGAGCAGTACTTC; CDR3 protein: CATSDSDRDEQYF
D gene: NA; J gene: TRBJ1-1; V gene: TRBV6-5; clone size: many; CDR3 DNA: TGTGCCAGCAGTTACTGGGCAGTTGGGAACACTGAAGCTTTCTTT; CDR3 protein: CASSYWAVGNTEAFF
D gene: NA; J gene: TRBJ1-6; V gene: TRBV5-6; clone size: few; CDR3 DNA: TGTGCCAGCAGGAATCCAGGGAATAATTCACCCCTCCACTTT; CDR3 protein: CASRNPGNNSPLHF
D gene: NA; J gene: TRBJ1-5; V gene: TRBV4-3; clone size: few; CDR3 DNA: TGCGCCAGCAGCCAAGATCTAGGGGCGGAGCCCCAGCATTTT; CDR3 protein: CASSQDLGAEPQHF
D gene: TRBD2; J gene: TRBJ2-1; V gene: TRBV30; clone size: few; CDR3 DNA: TGTGCCTGGAATCAGGGGACTAGCGGGAGGGCCTACAATGAGCAGTTCTTC; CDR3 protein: CAWNQGTSGRAYNEQFF
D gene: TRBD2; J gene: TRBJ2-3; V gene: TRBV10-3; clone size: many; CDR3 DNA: TGTGCCATCGGCTCTAGCGGGAGCACAGATACGCAGTATTTT; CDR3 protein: CAIGSSGSTDTQYF
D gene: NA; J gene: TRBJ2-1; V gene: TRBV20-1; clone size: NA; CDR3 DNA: TGCAGTGCTATTAGCGGAGGGGTACGTGAGCAGTTCTTC; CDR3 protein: CSAISGGVREQFF
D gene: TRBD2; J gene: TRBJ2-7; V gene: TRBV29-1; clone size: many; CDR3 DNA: TGCAGCGTTGAAGTAGAGACTAGCAGGACCTACGAGCAGTACTTC; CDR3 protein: CSVEVETSRTYEQYF
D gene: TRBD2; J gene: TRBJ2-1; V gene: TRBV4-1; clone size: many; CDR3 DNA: TGCGCCAGCAGCCAAGGTAGACTAGCGGGAGTTAAGCAGTTCTTC; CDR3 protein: CASSQGRLAGVKQFF